Listed below are T cell receptor beta chains from one sample, sequenced in a study of T cells after yellow fever vaccination. TCRdb re-analysed the 5' RACE reads in MiXCR, keeping a single row per CDR3 protein. This table has about 26,000 distinct CDR3 sequences, approximately 4.9% appearing once. The sequencing used PBMCs, either bulk or a sorted T-cell subset (CD4+, CD8+, memory, or dextramer-sorted; not recorded which), collected on the day of the yellow fever booster vaccination. The receptor set was obtained from a young man who received the YFV17D yellow fever vaccine. Each CDR3 is given with its conserved first and last residue. D genes are given only for firm matches. Part of the rows lack a size; the others show once, few, many or a class for expanded clones.

d_call	v_call	j_call	clone_size	cdr3_aa	cdr3_nt
-	TRBV5-1	TRBJ2-5	many	CASSLVPGPQETQYF	TGCGCCAGCAGCTTGGTTCCAGGGCCCCAAGAGACCCAGTACTTC
-	TRBV5-5	TRBJ2-2	few	CASSLAPGARSGELFF	TGTGCCAGCAGCTTGGCCCCGGGTGCGAGGTCCGGGGAGCTGTTTTTT
-	TRBV7-9	TRBJ1-2	-	CASSFSGGGHTF	TGTGCCAGCAGCTTTAGCGGGGGTGGCCACACCTTC
TRBD1	TRBV5-1	TRBJ1-1	many	CASSPQGFTEAFF	TGCGCCAGCAGCCCACAGGGGTTCACTGAAGCTTTCTTT
-	TRBV29-1	TRBJ2-3	many	CSVRVGLTDTQYF	TGCAGCGTTAGAGTGGGGCTCACAGATACGCAGTATTTT
-	TRBV7-2	TRBJ1-5	many	CASSFGPSTQPQHF	TGTGCCAGCAGCTTCGGTCCTAGCACTCAGCCCCAGCATTTT
TRBD1	TRBV5-1	TRBJ1-4	many	CASSAGQQNEKLFF	TGCGCCAGCAGCGCGGGACAGCAGAATGAAAAACTGTTTTTT
-	TRBV7-2	TRBJ1-1	many	CASSLVENTEAFF	TGTGCCAGCAGCTTAGTGGAGAACACTGAAGCTTTCTTT
-	TRBV12-1	TRBJ1-1	many	CASSFATEAFF	TGTGCCAGCAGCTTTGCCACTGAAGCTTTCTTT
-	TRBV7-9	TRBJ1-5	many	CASSSYEGGYSNQPQHF	TGTGCCAGCAGCAGTTACGAAGGGGGATATAGCAATCAGCCCCAGCATTTT
TRBD1	TRBV7-3	TRBJ2-3	many	CASSIDRGTDTQYF	TGTGCCAGCAGCATTGACAGGGGCACAGATACGCAGTATTTT
-	TRBV7-9	TRBJ2-1	-	CASSSMSLAQQFF	TGTGCCAGCAGCTCGATGTCGCTAGCCCAGCAGTTCTTC
-	TRBV5-1	TRBJ2-5	many	CASSLLGAGETQYF	TGCGCCAGCAGCTTGTTGGGGGCCGGGGAGACCCAGTACTTC
-	TRBV5-1	TRBJ2-2	many	CASSLTARRATGELFF	TGCGCCAGCAGCCTGACCGCTCGACGGGCCACCGGGGAGCTGTTTTTT
-	TRBV12-3/TRBV12-4	TRBJ1-6	many	CASSLAYAAALHF	TGTGCCAGCAGTTTGGCGTATGCCGCAGCCCTCCACTTT